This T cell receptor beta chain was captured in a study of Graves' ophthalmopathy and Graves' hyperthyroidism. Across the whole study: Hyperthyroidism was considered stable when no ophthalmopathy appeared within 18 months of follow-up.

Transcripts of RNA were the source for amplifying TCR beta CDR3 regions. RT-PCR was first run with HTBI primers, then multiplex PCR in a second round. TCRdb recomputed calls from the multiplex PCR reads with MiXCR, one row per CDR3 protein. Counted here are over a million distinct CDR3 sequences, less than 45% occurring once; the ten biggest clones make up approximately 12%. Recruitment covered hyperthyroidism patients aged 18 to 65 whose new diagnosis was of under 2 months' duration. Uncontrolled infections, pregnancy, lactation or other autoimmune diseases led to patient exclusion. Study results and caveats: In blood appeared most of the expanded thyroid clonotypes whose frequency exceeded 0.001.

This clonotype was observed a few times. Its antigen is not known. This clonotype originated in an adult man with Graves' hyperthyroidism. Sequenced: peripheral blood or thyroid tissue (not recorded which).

The CDR3 sequence: CASSILAGYYEQYF. The CDR3 coding sequence is TGTGCCAGCAGTATACTAGCGGGATACTACGAGCAGTACTTC. V usage is TRBV27 and J usage is TRBJ2-7; 10 bases are a match to TRBD2. The CDR3 spans 14 residues. Germline loops: CDR1 MNHEY, CDR2 SMNVEV (reference sequence). The junction had 4 bases not matched to a gene; V was cut back by 5 bases and J by 3 bases.